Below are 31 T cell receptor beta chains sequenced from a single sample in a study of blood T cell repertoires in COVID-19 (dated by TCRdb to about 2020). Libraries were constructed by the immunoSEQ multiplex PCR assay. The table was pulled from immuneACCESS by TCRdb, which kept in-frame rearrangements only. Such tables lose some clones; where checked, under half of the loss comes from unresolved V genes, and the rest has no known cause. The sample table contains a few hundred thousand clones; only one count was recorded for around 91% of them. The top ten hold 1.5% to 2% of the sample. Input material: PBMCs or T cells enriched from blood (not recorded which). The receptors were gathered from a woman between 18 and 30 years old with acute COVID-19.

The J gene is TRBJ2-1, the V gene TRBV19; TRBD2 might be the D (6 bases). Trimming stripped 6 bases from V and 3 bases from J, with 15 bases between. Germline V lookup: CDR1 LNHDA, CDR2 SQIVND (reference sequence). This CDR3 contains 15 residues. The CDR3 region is CASRVTGDRYNEQFF. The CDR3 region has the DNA TGTGCCAGTAGGGTTACGGGAGACCGCTACAATGAGCAGTTCTTC.

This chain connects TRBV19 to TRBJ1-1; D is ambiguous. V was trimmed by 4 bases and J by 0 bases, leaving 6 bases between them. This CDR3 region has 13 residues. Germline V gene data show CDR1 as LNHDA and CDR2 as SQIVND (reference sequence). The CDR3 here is CASSNNLNTEAFF. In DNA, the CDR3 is TGTGCCAGTAGTAACAACCTGAACACTGAAGCTTTCTTT.

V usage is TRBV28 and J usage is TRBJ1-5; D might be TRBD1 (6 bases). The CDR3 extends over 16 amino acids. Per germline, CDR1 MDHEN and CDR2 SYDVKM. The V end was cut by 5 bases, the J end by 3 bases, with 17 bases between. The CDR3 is CASSPNRGAYNQPQHF. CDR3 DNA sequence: TGTGCCAGCAGTCCAAATCGGGGGGCTTACAATCAGCCCCAGCATTTT.

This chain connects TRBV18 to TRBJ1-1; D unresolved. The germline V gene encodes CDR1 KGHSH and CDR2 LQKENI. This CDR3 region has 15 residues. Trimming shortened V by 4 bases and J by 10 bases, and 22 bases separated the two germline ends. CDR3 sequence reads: CASSLSREPPWAAFF. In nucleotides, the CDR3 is TGTGCCAGCTCACTGAGCCGGGAACCCCCCTGGGCAGCTTTCTTT.

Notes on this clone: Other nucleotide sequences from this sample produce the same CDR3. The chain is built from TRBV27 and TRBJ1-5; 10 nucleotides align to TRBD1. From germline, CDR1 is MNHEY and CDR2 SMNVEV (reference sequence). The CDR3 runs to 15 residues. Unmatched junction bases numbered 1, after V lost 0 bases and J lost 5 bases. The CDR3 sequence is CASSLSGQGYQPQHF. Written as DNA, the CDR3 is TGTGCCAGCAGTTTATCGGGACAGGGGTATCAGCCCCAGCATTTT.

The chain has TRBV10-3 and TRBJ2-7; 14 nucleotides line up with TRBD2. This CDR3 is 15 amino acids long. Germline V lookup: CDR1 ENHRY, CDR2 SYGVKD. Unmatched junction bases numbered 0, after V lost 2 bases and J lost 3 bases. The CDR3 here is CAISEGLAGGYEQYF. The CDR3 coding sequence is TGTGCCATCAGTGAGGGACTAGCGGGAGGCTACGAGCAGTACTTC.

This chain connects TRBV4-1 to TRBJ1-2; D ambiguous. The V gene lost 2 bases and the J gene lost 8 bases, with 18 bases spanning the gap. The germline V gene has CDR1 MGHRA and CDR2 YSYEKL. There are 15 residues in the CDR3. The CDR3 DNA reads TGCGCCAGCAGCCAAAACGGACTCTTCGGTAGGGGCTACACCTTC. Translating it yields CASSQNGLFGRGYTF.

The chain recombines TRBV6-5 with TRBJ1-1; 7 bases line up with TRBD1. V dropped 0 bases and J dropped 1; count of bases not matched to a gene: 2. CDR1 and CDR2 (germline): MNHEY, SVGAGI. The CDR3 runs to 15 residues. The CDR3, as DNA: TGTGCCAGCAGTTACTCGACAGGGCCGAACACTGAAGCTTTCTTT. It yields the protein CASSYSTGPNTEAFF.

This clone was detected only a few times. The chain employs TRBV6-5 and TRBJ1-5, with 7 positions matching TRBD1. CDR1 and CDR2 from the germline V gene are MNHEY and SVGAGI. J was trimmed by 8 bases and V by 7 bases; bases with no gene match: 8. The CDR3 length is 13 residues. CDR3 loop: CASKGQREEPQHF. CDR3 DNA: TGTGCCAGCAAGGGACAGAGAGAGGAGCCCCAGCATTTT.

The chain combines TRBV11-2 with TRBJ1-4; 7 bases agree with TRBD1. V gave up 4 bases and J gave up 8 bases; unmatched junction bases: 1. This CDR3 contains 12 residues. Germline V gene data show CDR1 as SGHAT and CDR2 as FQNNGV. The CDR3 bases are TGTGCCAGCAGCTCGGACAGGGAAAAACTGTTTTTT. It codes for CASSSDREKLFF.

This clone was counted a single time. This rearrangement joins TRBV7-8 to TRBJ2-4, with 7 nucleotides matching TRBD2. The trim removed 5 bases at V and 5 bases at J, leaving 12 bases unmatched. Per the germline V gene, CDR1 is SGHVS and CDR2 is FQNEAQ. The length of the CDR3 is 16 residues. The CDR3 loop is CASSPVRGVGQNIQYF. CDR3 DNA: TGTGCCAGCAGCCCTGTCCGGGGGGTTGGCCAAAACATTCAGTACTTC.

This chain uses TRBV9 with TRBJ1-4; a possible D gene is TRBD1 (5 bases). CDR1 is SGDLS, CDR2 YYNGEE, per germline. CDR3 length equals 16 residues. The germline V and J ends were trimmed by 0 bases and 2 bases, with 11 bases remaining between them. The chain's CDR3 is CASSVGWGGTNEKLFF. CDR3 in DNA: TGTGCCAGCAGCGTAGGGTGGGGGGGGACTAATGAAAAACTGTTTTTT.

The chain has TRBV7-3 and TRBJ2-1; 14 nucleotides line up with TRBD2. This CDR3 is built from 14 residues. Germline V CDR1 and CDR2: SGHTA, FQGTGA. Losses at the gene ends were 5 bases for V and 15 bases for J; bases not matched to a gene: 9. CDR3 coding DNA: TGTGCCAGCAGCCCCTCCGGACTAGCGGGAGGTCTGTTCTTC. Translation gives CASSPSGLAGGLFF. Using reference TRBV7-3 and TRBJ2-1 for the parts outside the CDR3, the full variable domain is GAGVSQTPSNKVTEKGKYVELRCDPISGHTALYWYRQSLGQGPEFLIYFQGTGAADDSGLPNDRFFAVRPEGSVSTLKIQRTERGDSAVYLCASSPSGLAGGLFFGPGTRLTVL.

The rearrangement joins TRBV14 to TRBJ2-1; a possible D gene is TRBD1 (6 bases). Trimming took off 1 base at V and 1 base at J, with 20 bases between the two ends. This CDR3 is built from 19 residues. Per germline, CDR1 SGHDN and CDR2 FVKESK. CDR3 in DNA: TGTGCCAGCAGCCAAGCCCGTGGGCGTCAGGGGTCTTCCTACAATGAGCAGTTCTTC. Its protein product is CASSQARGRQGSSYNEQFF. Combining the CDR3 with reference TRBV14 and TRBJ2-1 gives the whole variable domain EAGVTQFPSHSVIEKGQTVTLRCDPISGHDNLYWYRRVMGKEIKFLLHFVKESKQDESGMPNNRFLAERTGGTYSTLKVQPAELEDSGVYFCASSQARGRQGSSYNEQFFGPGTRLTVL.

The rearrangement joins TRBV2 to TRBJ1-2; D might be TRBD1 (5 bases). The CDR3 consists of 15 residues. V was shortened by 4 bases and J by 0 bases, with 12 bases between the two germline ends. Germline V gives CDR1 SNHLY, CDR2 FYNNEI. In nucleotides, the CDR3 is TGTGCCAGCAGTGTGTCGGGGGAAACTAACTATGGCTACACCTTC. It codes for CASSVSGETNYGYTF. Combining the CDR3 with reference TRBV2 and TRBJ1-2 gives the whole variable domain EPEVTQTPSHQVTQMGQEVILRCVPISNHLYFYWYRQILGQKVEFLVSFYNNEISEKSEIFDDQFSVERPDGSNFTLKIRSTKLEDSAMYFCASSVSGETNYGYTFGSGTRLTVV.

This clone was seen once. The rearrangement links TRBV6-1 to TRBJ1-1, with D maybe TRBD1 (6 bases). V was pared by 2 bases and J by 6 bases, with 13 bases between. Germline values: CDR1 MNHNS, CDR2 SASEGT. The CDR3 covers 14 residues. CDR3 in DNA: TGTGCCAGCAGTGAATCTTTCAGGGGACCTGAAGCTTTCTTT. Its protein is CASSESFRGPEAFF.

Here the CDR3 DNA reads TGCGCCAGCAGCCCCGGGACTATACGTGCTAAGCAGTTCTTC. It codes for CASSPGTIRAKQFF. V usage is TRBV5-1 and J usage is TRBJ2-1; 7 bases are shared with TRBD2. Germline CDR1 and CDR2: SGHRS and YFSETQ. Losses at the gene ends were 4 bases for V and 11 bases for J; bases not matched to a gene: 12. The CDR3 runs to 14 residues.

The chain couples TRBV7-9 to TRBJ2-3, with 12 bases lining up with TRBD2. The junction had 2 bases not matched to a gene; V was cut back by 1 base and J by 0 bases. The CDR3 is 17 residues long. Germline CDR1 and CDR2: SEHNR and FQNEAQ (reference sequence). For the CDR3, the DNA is TGTGCCAGCAGCTTAGTTGGGACTAGCGGGAGCACAGATACGCAGTATTTT. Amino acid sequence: CASSLVGTSGSTDTQYF.

The CDR3 DNA is TGTGCCAGCAGCTTAGAGGACAGGTCAGCTTATGGCTACACCTTC. This encodes CASSLEDRSAYGYTF. V and J are TRBV7-8 and TRBJ1-2; 7 bases fit TRBD1. From germline, CDR1 is SGHVS and CDR2 FQNEAQ. The trim removed 1 base at V and 5 bases at J, leaving 7 bases unmatched. The CDR3 is 15 residues long. The entire variable domain, with the rest obtained from reference TRBV7-8 and TRBJ1-2, is as follows: GAGVSQSPRYKVAKRGQDVALRCDPISGHVSLFWYQQALGQGPEFLTYFQNEAQLDKSGLPSDRFFAERPEGSVSTLKIQRTQQEDSAVYLCASSLEDRSAYGYTFGSGTRLTVV.

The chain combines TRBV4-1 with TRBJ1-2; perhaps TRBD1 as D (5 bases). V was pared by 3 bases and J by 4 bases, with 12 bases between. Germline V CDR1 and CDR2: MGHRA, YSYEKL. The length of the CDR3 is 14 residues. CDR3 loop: CASSQSGQTYGYTF. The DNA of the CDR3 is TGCGCCAGCAGCCAGAGTGGACAAACCTATGGCTACACCTTC.

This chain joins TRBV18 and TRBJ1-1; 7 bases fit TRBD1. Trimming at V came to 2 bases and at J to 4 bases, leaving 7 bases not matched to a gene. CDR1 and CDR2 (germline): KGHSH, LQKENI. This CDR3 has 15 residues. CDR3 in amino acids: CASSPRAGGLTEAFF. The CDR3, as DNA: TGTGCCAGCTCACCAAGGGCAGGGGGGCTCACTGAAGCTTTCTTT.

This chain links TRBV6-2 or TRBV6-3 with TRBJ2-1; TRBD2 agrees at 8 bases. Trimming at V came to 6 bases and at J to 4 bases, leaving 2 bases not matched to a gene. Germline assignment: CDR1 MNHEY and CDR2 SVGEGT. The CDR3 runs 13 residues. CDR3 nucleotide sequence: TGTGCCAGCAGGCCTAGCGGGTACAATGAGCAGTTCTTC. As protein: CASRPSGYNEQFF.

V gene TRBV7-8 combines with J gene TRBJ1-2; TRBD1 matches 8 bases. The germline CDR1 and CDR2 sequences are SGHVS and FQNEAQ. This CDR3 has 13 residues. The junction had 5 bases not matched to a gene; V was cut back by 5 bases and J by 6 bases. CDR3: CASSPGGANGYTF. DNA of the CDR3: TGTGCCAGCAGCCCAGGGGGCGCGAATGGCTACACCTTC.

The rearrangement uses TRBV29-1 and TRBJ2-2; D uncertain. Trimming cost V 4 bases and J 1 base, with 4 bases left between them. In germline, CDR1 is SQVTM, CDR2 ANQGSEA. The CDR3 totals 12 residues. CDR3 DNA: TGCAGCGTTGCGGGGAACACCGGGGAGCTGTTTTTT. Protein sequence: CSVAGNTGELFF.

The CDR3 loop reads CASSWGGGTQYF. CDR3 nucleotides: TGTGCCAGCAGTTGGGGAGGAGGGACGCAGTATTTT. The rearrangement links TRBV6-5 to TRBJ2-3; D possibly corresponds to TRBD2 (6 bases). Germline CDR1 MNHEY, CDR2 SVGAGI. Deletions cut 4 bases from V and 9 bases from J, with 11 bases between. The length of the CDR3 is 12 residues.

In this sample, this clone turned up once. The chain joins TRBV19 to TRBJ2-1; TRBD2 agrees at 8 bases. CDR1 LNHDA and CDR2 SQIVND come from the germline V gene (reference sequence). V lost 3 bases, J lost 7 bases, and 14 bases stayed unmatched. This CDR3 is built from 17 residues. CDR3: CASSIPASGRFGNEQFF. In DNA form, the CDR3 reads TGTGCCAGTAGTATCCCTGCTAGCGGGCGATTCGGGAATGAGCAGTTCTTC.

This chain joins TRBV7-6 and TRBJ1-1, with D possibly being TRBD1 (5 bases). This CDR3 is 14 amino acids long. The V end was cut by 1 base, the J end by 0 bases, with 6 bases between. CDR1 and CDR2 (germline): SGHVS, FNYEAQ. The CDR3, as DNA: TGTGCCAGCAGCTTAGGGACACTGAACACTGAAGCTTTCTTT. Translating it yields CASSLGTLNTEAFF.

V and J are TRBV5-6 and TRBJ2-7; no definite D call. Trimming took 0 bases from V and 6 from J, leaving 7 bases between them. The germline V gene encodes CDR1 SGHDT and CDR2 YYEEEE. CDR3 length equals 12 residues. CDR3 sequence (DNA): TGTGCCAGCAGCTTGGGGCGGAGCGAGCAGTACTTC. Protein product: CASSLGRSEQYF.

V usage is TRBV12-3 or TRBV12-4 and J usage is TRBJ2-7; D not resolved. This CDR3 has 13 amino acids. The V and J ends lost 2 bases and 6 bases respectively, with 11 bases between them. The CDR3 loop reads CASSLSLFGEQYF. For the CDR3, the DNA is TGTGCCAGCAGTTTAAGCCTCTTTGGCGAGCAGTACTTC.

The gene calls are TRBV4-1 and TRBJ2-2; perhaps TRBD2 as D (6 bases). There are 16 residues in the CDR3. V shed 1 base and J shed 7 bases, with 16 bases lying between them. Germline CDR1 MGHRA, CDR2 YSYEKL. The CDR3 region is CASSQGVGGAIGELFF. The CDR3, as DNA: TGCGCCAGCAGCCAAGGAGTTGGCGGGGCGATCGGGGAGCTGTTTTTT.

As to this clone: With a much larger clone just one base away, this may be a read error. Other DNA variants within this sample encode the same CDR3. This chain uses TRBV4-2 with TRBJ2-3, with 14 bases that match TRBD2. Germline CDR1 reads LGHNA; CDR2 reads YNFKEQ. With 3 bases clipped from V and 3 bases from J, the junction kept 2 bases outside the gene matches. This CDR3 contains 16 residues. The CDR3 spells CASSHGTSGSTDTQYF. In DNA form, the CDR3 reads TGTGCCAGCAGCCACGGGACTAGCGGGAGTACAGATACGCAGTATTTT.